The TCR beta chain under discussion was sequenced for a study of PD-1 blockade in classical Hodgkin lymphoma. Study summary: Each patient was given nivolumab 3 mg/kg through a vein every 2 weeks. Whole-study results and caveats: Complete responders started with a diversity level that resembled newly diagnosed patients at baseline. Nivolumab starters within 1 year of ASCT were excluded. When set against healthy donors, newly diagnosed patients were reported to show lower baseline TCR diversity.

Each patient's relapse followed autologous stem cell transplantation, and brentuximab vedotin exposure varied. CDR3 length: 13 residues. Trimming pared 3 bases from V and 5 bases from J, leaving 8 bases between. Per the germline V gene, CDR1 is SGHRS and CDR2 is YFSETQ. With respect to this clone: Its antigen is not identified.

Assay: immunoSEQ multiplex PCR; the TCRdb copy retains only in-frame clones and omits some. This sample yields about 14,000 clones, of which more than 75% are seen a single time; around 22% belongs to the top ten. This receptor was taken from a human donor with classical Hodgkin lymphoma. This chain connects TRBV5-1 to TRBJ2-2; no firm D call. The input for sequencing was peripheral blood mononuclear cells (PBMCs), taken at baseline. Here the CDR3 DNA reads TGCGCCAGCAGCTGGCTTGGGACCGGGGAGCTGTTTTTT. It yields the protein CASSWLGTGELFF.